The 30 T cell receptor beta chains presented below share a single source sample, sequenced in a study of CD8 T cells in Susac syndrome. RNA totalling about 0.5 to 1 ug underwent reverse transcription with random hexamers. A single record per CDR3 protein comes from TCRdb applying MiXCR to the immunoSEQ multiplex PCR reads. The table lists 73,000 or so distinct CDR3 sequences, roughly 94% of them singletons. Sequenced: CD8+ T cells from PBMCs. The receptors shown here come from a human donor with multiple sclerosis.

Details on this clonotype: Sequence at one end of the junction differs from germline and may be a read error. The rearrangement links TRBV30 to TRBJ1-1, with a weak D call TRBD1 (6 bases). Germline CDR1 and CDR2: GTSNPN and SVGIG (reference sequence). The length of the CDR3 is 13 residues. CDR3 protein: CAWSGRGIPEVFF. CDR3 nucleotide sequence: TGTGCCTGGAGTGGGAGGGGGATCCCTGAAGTTTTCTTT.

The V gene is TRBV7-9, the J gene TRBJ1-1; D not resolved. The CDR3 totals 10 residues. V lost 5 bases and J lost 7, with 5 bases in between. Germline loops: CDR1 SEHNR, CDR2 FQNEAQ (reference sequence). For the CDR3, the DNA is TGTGCCAGCAGCAAATATGAAGCTTTCTTT. The encoded protein is CASSKYEAFF.

This chain uses TRBV29-1 with TRBJ2-2; no definite D call. Germline CDR1 reads SQVTM; CDR2 reads ANQGSEA. The CDR3 has 12 amino acids. Deletions cut 1 base from V and 7 bases from J, with 7 bases between. The CDR3 region has the DNA TGCAGCGTTGAAGGGGTCCACGGGGAGCTGTTTTTT. This codes for CSVEGVHGELFF.

This chain uses TRBV11-2 with TRBJ1-2, with 10 bases that match TRBD1. The CDR3 contains 11 residues. Trimming at V came to 10 bases and at J to 7 bases, leaving 3 bases not matched to a gene. Germline lookup yields CDR1 SGHAT and CDR2 FQNNGV. The CDR3 bases are TGTGCCACGGGACAGGGGACTGGCTACACCTTC. The encoded protein is CATGQGTGYTF.

CDR3 sequence: CASSWHRGNTEAFF. CDR3 in DNA: TGTGCCAGCAGCTGGCACAGGGGAAACACTGAAGCTTTCTTT. V and J are TRBV5-4 and TRBJ1-1; TRBD1 matches at 7 bases. This CDR3 comprises 14 residues. Germline V gene sequence: CDR1 SGHNT, CDR2 YYREEE (reference sequence). The V gene end was trimmed by 3 bases and the J gene end by 2 bases; junction bases not matched to a gene: 4.

The chain employs TRBV7-9 and TRBJ2-1, with TRBD2 matching over 8 bases. There are 16 residues in the CDR3. J lost 7 bases, V lost 4 bases, and 12 bases had no gene match. Per the germline V gene, CDR1 is SEHNR and CDR2 is FQNEAQ (reference sequence). The chain's CDR3 is CASSSTGGAKWNEQFF. For the CDR3, the DNA is TGTGCCAGCAGCTCCACGGGGGGGGCTAAATGGAATGAGCAGTTCTTC. The entire variable domain, with the rest obtained from reference TRBV7-9 and TRBJ2-1, is as follows: DTGVSQNPRHKITKRGQNVTFRCDPISEHNRLYWYRQTLGQGPEFLTYFQNEAQLEKSRLLSDRFSAERPKGSFSTLEIQRTEQGDSAMYLCASSSTGGAKWNEQFFGPGTRLTVL.

The chain links TRBV7-9 to TRBJ1-1; a weak D match, TRBD1 (5 bases). CDR3 length: 17 amino acids. The V gene's germline CDR1 is SEHNR and CDR2 FQNEAQ (reference sequence). V was shortened by 2 bases and J by 1 base, with 17 bases between the two germline ends. CDR3 region: CASSLIGGTGPNTEAFF. The DNA of the CDR3 is TGTGCCAGCAGCTTAATTGGGGGAACAGGACCGAACACTGAAGCTTTCTTT.

CDR3 coding DNA: TGCAGTGCTACCGGGACTAGCGGCGGGGAGCAGTACTTC. Translation: CSATGTSGGEQYF. V gene TRBV20-1 combines with J gene TRBJ2-7; 11 nucleotides line up with TRBD2. There are 13 residues in the CDR3. J gave up 7 bases and V 4 bases, and 6 bases lay outside the gene matches. Germline CDR1 DFQATT, CDR2 SNEGSKA (reference sequence).

The chain combines TRBV3-1 with TRBJ1-5; D might be TRBD1 (5 bases). Germline loops: CDR1 LGHDT, CDR2 YNNKEL (reference sequence). V was trimmed by 1 base and J by 2 bases, leaving 12 bases between them. The CDR3 has 16 amino acids. This chain's CDR3 is CASSQVGGAGNQPQHF. The CDR3 nucleotides read TGTGCCAGCAGCCAAGTTGGAGGGGCAGGCAATCAGCCCCAGCATTTT.

The genes are TRBV19 and TRBJ1-1; the D gene is possibly TRBD1 (6 bases). V was pared by 4 bases and J by 4 bases, with 13 bases between. Germline values: CDR1 LNHDA, CDR2 SQIVND (reference sequence). CDR3 length equals 14 residues. For the CDR3, the DNA is TGTGCCAGTAGTAGGGCTCGGGGGCGCACTGAAGCTTTCTTT. Translated, it gives CASSRARGRTEAFF.

The V and J genes are TRBV4-2 and TRBJ2-3; D tentatively fits TRBD1 or TRBD2 (5 bases each). V was shortened by 7 bases and J by 2 bases, with 19 bases between the two germline ends. Germline V gene lookup returns CDR1 LGHNA and CDR2 YNFKEQ. This CDR3 is 16 amino acids long. CDR3: CASTPRGADFTDTQYF. CDR3 DNA sequence: TGTGCCAGCACCCCCCGAGGGGCGGACTTCACAGATACGCAGTATTTT.

CDR3 nucleotide sequence: TGCAGTGCTCCCACTAGCGGGGGTTACAATGAGCAGTTCTTC. Its protein is CSAPTSGGYNEQFF. This chain joins TRBV20-1 and TRBJ2-1, with 11 bases aligning to TRBD2. The length of the CDR3 is 14 residues. Trimming at V came to 5 bases and at J to 4 bases, leaving 4 bases not matched to a gene. Germline V lookup: CDR1 DFQATT, CDR2 SNEGSKA (reference sequence).

The chain recombines TRBV6-5 with TRBJ2-7, with unresolved D. The CDR3 runs to 11 residues. From germline, CDR1 is MNHEY and CDR2 SVGAGI. With 0 bases removed from V and 6 bases from J, the gap between germline ends came to 3 bases. Here the CDR3 reads CASSYSSEQYF. CDR3 coding DNA: TGTGCCAGCAGTTACTCTTCCGAGCAGTACTTC.

CDR3 sequence reads: CASSLQGTGELFF. The CDR3 DNA follows: TGTGCCAGTAGTCTACAGGGCACCGGGGAGCTGTTTTTT. The chain couples TRBV19 to TRBJ2-2; possibly TRBD1 for D (6 bases). CDR3 length: 13 amino acids. From germline, CDR1 is LNHDA and CDR2 SQIVND (reference sequence). Trimming removed 5 bases from V and 4 bases from J, with 8 bases in between. Together with reference TRBV19 and TRBJ2-2, the CDR3 gives the full variable domain: DGGITQSPKYLFRKEGQNVTLSCEQNLNHDAMYWYRQDPGQGLRLIYYSQIVNDFQKGDIAEGYSVSREKKESFPLTVTSAQKNPTAFYLCASSLQGTGELFFGEGSRLTVL.

The V call is TRBV3-1, the J call TRBJ2-7; D call uncertain. The CDR3 extends over 13 amino acids. Trimming took off 4 bases at V and 2 bases at J, with 9 bases between the two ends. Germline V gene sequence: CDR1 LGHDT, CDR2 YNNKEL (reference sequence). The CDR3 is CASSPSGAYEQYF. The CDR3, as DNA: TGTGCCAGCAGCCCTTCTGGGGCCTACGAGCAGTACTTC.

The chain links TRBV6-5 to TRBJ2-3; 7 bases are shared with TRBD1. The germline gives CDR1 MNHEY, CDR2 SVGAGI. There are 17 residues in the CDR3. V lost 0 bases and J lost 1; bases outside the gene matches: 7. The CDR3 DNA reads TGTGCCAGCAGTTACTCCATTACAGGGGTCCGCACAGATACGCAGTATTTT. Encoded protein: CASSYSITGVRTDTQYF.

This clonotype showed up just a few times. The V and J genes are TRBV29-1 and TRBJ2-7; TRBD2 might be the D (7 bases). V was trimmed by 5 bases and J by 2 bases, leaving 13 bases between them. CDR3 length equals 13 residues. Per germline, CDR1 SQVTM and CDR2 ANQGSEA. In DNA, the CDR3 is TGCAGCGTTCAGCCCGGGGGGCCCTACGAGCAGTACTTC. Protein: CSVQPGGPYEQYF.

This clonotype was seen only once. This sequence joins TRBV9 and TRBJ2-5; TRBD2 aligns across 7 bases. V lost 3 bases to trimming and J lost 6 bases; unmatched junction nucleotides: 5. This CDR3 is 13 amino acids long. The germline CDR1 and CDR2 sequences are SGDLS and YYNGEE. This chain's CDR3 is CASSASSGKTQYF. Here the CDR3 DNA reads TGTGCCAGCAGCGCTTCTAGCGGAAAGACCCAGTACTTC. Filled out from reference TRBV9 and TRBJ2-5, the complete variable domain reads DSGVTQTPKHLITATGQRVTLRCSPRSGDLSVYWYQQSLDQGLQFLIQYYNGEERAKGNILERFSAQQFPDLHSELNLSSLELGDSALYFCASSASSGKTQYFGPGTRLLVL.

The chain combines TRBV27 with TRBJ2-1, with a tentative D call TRBD2 (6 bases). The CDR3 sequence is 14 residues long. Trimming removed 2 bases from V and 8 bases from J, with 13 bases in between. From germline, CDR1 is MNHEY and CDR2 SMNVEV (reference sequence). In nucleotides, the CDR3 is TGTGCCAGCAGTTTAATCTTACGGAGGGATGAGCAGTTCTTC. Translated, it gives CASSLILRRDEQFF.

The chain's CDR3 is CASSSSGGAGMNTEAFF. CDR3 in DNA: TGTGCCAGCAGCTCTTCAGGGGGCGCAGGGATGAACACTGAAGCTTTCTTT. This chain connects TRBV13 to TRBJ1-1; 8 bases fit TRBD1. Trimming at V came to 4 bases and at J to 0 bases, leaving 10 bases not matched to a gene. CDR3 length equals 17 residues. Germline loops: CDR1 PRHDT, CDR2 FYEKMQ (reference sequence).

The chain recombines TRBV5-1 with TRBJ2-7; D is undetermined. Looked up from germline, CDR1 is SGHRS and CDR2 is YFSETQ. Trimming stripped 2 bases from V and 4 bases from J, with 19 bases between. The CDR3 is made up of 16 amino acids. CDR3 sequence reads: CASSFHTDSSNYEQYF. The CDR3 nucleotides are TGCGCCAGCAGCTTTCACACAGACTCTTCGAATTACGAGCAGTACTTC. Based on the CDR3 plus reference TRBV5-1 and TRBJ2-7, the full variable domain is KAGVTQTPRYLIKTRGQQVTLSCSPISGHRSVSWYQQTPGQGLQFLFEYFSETQRNKGNFPGRFSGRQFSNSRSEMNVSTLELGDSALYLCASSFHTDSSNYEQYFGPGTRLTVT.

The chain recombines TRBV30 with TRBJ2-2; D might be TRBD2 (5 bases). The CDR3 contains 13 residues. With 5 bases removed from V and 1 base from J, the gap between germline ends came to 8 bases. Germline CDR1 reads GTSNPN; CDR2 reads SVGIG (reference sequence). The DNA for the CDR3 is TGTGCCTGGGAAGCGGTGAACACCGGGGAGCTGTTTTTT. The encoded protein is CAWEAVNTGELFF.

The J gene is TRBJ2-5, the V gene TRBV3-1, with D hard to call. Germline CDR1 and CDR2: LGHDT and YNNKEL (reference sequence). The CDR3 is 17 residues long. Trimming pared 0 bases from V and 1 base from J, leaving 15 bases between. CDR3 in amino acids: CASSQEIHYSRQETQYF. CDR3 nucleotides: TGTGCCAGCAGCCAAGAAATCCACTACTCCCGCCAAGAGACCCAGTACTTC.

This sequence joins TRBV7-9 and TRBJ2-1, with D perhaps matching TRBD1 or TRBD2 (5 bases each). Deletions cut 5 bases from V and 10 bases from J, with 12 bases between. Germline-derived CDR1 and CDR2 are SEHNR and FQNEAQ (reference sequence). The CDR3 consists of 12 residues. The CDR3 DNA sequence: TGTGCCAGCAGCCGGGACCAACAAGAGCAGTTCTTC. This gives the protein CASSRDQQEQFF.

This chain links TRBV13 with TRBJ2-7, with TRBD2 identical over 7 bases. The CDR3 covers 13 residues. Looked up from germline, CDR1 is PRHDT and CDR2 is FYEKMQ (reference sequence). J gave up 7 bases and V 3 bases, and 6 bases lay outside the gene matches. CDR3: CASSLGGGGEQYF. The CDR3, as DNA: TGTGCCAGCAGCTTGGGCGGGGGTGGTGAGCAGTACTTC.

The chain links TRBV13 to TRBJ1-2, with D hard to call. Germline V CDR1 and CDR2: PRHDT, FYEKMQ (reference sequence). V was clipped by 2 bases and J by 8 bases, with 15 bases between them. The CDR3 is 14 amino acids. The CDR3 region has the DNA TGTGCCAGCAGCTTATTAGTCCAGGCTCGCGGCTACACCTTC. This gives the protein CASSLLVQARGYTF.

The chain is built from TRBV3-1 and TRBJ1-5; D is undetermined. This CDR3 is built from 16 residues. The germline V gene encodes CDR1 LGHDT and CDR2 YNNKEL (reference sequence). Trimming cost V 0 bases and J 3 bases, with 12 bases left between them. The CDR3 DNA follows: TGTGCCAGCAGCCAAGACGCGCCGCGGCCCAATCAGCCCCAGCATTTT. It specifies CASSQDAPRPNQPQHF.

The J gene is TRBJ2-1, the V gene TRBV3-1, with D tentatively TRBD1 (5 bases). CDR3 length: 15 amino acids. V was cut by 4 bases and J by 3 bases, with 13 bases left in between. Germline CDR1 and CDR2: LGHDT and YNNKEL (reference sequence). The CDR3 DNA reads as TGTGCCAGCAGCCGAGGCGACAGCCACTACAATGAGCAGTTCTTC. Amino acids: CASSRGDSHYNEQFF.

The chain combines TRBV6-6 with TRBJ2-6; D not resolved. Germline-derived CDR1 and CDR2 are MNHNY and SVGAGI (reference sequence). Trimming shortened V by 4 bases and J by 0 bases, and 1 base separated the two germline ends. The CDR3 contains 13 residues. The CDR3 region is CASSSSGANVLTF. DNA for the CDR3: TGTGCCAGCAGTTCCTCTGGGGCCAACGTCCTGACTTTC.

This sequence joins TRBV27 and TRBJ2-3; TRBD1 matches 8 bases. Germline lookup yields CDR1 MNHEY and CDR2 SMNVEV (reference sequence). The ends lost 1 base at V and 3 bases at J; junction bases unmatched: 9. The CDR3 is 17 residues long. The CDR3 region has the DNA TGTGCCAGCAGTTTATTGTGGCAGGGGGCGAAGACAGATACGCAGTATTTT. Translation gives CASSLLWQGAKTDTQYF.